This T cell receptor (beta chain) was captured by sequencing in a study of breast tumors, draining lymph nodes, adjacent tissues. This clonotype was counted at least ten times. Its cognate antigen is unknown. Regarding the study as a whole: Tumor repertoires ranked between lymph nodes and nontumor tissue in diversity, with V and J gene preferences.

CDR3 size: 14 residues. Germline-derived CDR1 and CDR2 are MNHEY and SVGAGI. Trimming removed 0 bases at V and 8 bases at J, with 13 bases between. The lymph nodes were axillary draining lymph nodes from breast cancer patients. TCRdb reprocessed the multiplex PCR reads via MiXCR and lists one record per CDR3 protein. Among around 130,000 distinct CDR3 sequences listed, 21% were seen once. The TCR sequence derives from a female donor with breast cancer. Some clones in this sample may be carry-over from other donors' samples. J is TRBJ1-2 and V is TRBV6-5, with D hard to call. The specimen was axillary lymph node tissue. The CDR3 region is CASSYSSQVEGYTF. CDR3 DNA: TGTGCCAGCAGTTACTCCTCGCAGGTGGAGGGCTACACCTTC.